A single sample gave rise to the 8 T cell receptor beta chains below, sequenced in a study of cytotoxic CD8 clonotypes in ibrutinib-treated CLL. Measured with immunoSEQ multiplex PCR; TCRdb has only the in-frame clones, and not every one. The sample shows about 45,000 clones, approximately 70% of them seen only once. The specimen was PBMCs, collected after 24 months of ibrutinib treatment. These receptors were collected from a human donor with chronic lymphocytic leukemia.

This sequence joins TRBV13 and TRBJ2-3, with 11 bases aligning to TRBD2. This CDR3 region has 18 residues. Germline CDR1 is PRHDT and CDR2 is FYEKMQ (reference sequence). The V segment lost 0 bases and the J segment 2 bases; nucleotides outside the gene matches: 7. CDR3 residues: CASSLGGTSGKYTDTQYF. CDR3 coding DNA: TGTGCCAGCAGCTTAGGCGGGACTAGCGGAAAATACACAGATACGCAGTATTTT.

J is TRBJ1-6 and V is TRBV27, with 9 bases fitting TRBD1. CDR1 is MNHEY, CDR2 SMNVEV, per germline (reference sequence). The V gene end was trimmed by 6 bases and the J gene end by 7 bases; junction bases not matched to a gene: 7. This CDR3 spans 15 amino acids. The CDR3 is CASRPPGQGNSPLHF. Written as DNA, the CDR3 is TGTGCCAGCAGACCCCCGGGACAGGGCAATTCACCCCTCCACTTT.

The CDR3 loop is CASSQRTGPNYGYTF. CDR3 bases: TGCGCCAGCAGCCAAAGGACAGGTCCTAACTATGGCTACACCTTC. This sequence joins TRBV4-1 and TRBJ1-2; 7 positions match TRBD1. V lost 2 bases and J lost 0; bases outside the gene matches: 3. The CDR3 is 15 amino acids. Germline V gives CDR1 MGHRA, CDR2 YSYEKL.

A single count supports this clone. The chain recombines TRBV18 with TRBJ2-7, with D possibly TRBD2 on 7 matching bases. Per the germline V gene, CDR1 is KGHSH and CDR2 is LQKENI. The V end lost 6 bases, the J end lost 2 bases, and 14 bases lay between the germline ends. CDR3 length equals 14 residues. The DNA for the CDR3 is TGTGCCAGCTCGCCGGAGGGGGGGCCCTACGAGCAGTACTTC. Translated: CASSPEGGPYEQYF.

This clone was seen just once. The chain combines TRBV9 with TRBJ2-2; TRBD1 matches at 8 bases. V lost 6 bases, J lost 5 bases, and 9 bases stayed unmatched. Germline V gene lookup returns CDR1 SGDLS and CDR2 YYNGEE. The CDR3 covers 15 residues. As DNA, the CDR3 is TGTGCCAGCACCTGGGGGACAGGAGATACCGGGGAGCTGTTTTTT. As protein: CASTWGTGDTGELFF.

The chain combines TRBV27 with TRBJ2-7, with 8 bases aligning to TRBD1. This CDR3 is 17 amino acids long. Germline V CDR1 and CDR2: MNHEY, SMNVEV (reference sequence). V shed 8 bases and J 0 bases; nucleotides not matched to a gene: 15. The CDR3 DNA follows: TGTGCCAGCGCTCGGGACAGGTCCACCTTAAGCTCCTACGAGCAGTACTTC. This translates into CASARDRSTLSSYEQYF.

The chain combines TRBV5-1 with TRBJ1-1, with D maybe TRBD1 (5 bases). Trimming removed 7 bases at V and 9 bases at J, with 16 bases between. The CDR3 is 12 residues long. Germline V CDR1 and CDR2: SGHRS, YFSETQ. The CDR3 loop reads CASGTVPGQAFF. CDR3 coding DNA: TGCGCCAGCGGCACAGTCCCGGGACAAGCTTTCTTT.

A single count supports this clone. This chain connects TRBV11-2 to TRBJ2-7; TRBD1 aligns across 7 bases. Looked up from germline, CDR1 is SGHAT and CDR2 is FQNNGV. J gave up 5 bases and V 1 base, and 2 bases lay outside the gene matches. The CDR3 loop spans 13 amino acids. The CDR3 bases are TGTGCCAGCAGCTTAGGCCAGGGGGACGAGCAGTACTTC. It translates to CASSLGQGDEQYF.